These 32 T cell receptor beta chains originate from one sample sequenced in a study of T cell repertoires in cytomegalovirus infection. TCRdb processed the reads anew with MiXCR; each CDR3 protein has one entry. Counted here are about 450,000 distinct CDR3 sequences, approximately 32% occurring once; the ten biggest clones make up roughly an eighth. The specimen sequenced was PBMCs. The receptors derive from a human donor in good health (CMV status not recorded). Some clones in this sample may be carry-over from other donors' samples.

The CDR3 loop is CASSLIGGGTDTQYF. The CDR3 bases are TGTGCCAGCAGCTTAATCGGGGGCGGCACAGATACGCAGTATTTT. The chain carries TRBV7-3 and TRBJ2-3; possibly TRBD1 or TRBD2 for D (6 bases each). Per germline, CDR1 SGHTA and CDR2 FQGTGA. V lost 1 base, J lost 1 base, and 9 bases lay in between. CDR3 length: 15 residues. The full variable domain, with the rest looked up from reference TRBV7-3 and TRBJ2-3, is GAGVSQTPSNKVTEKGKYVELRCDPISGHTALYWYRQSLGQGPEFLIYFQGTGAADDSGLPNDRFFAVRPEGSVSTLKIQRTERGDSAVYLCASSLIGGGTDTQYFGPGTRLTVL.

This chain connects TRBV7-4 to TRBJ1-1; D unresolved. CDR1 SGHVT and CDR2 SQSDAQ come from the germline V gene. V lost 8 bases and J lost 6, with 13 bases in between. The CDR3 runs 12 residues. CDR3 region: CASGIDGSEAFF. CDR3 sequence (DNA): TGTGCCAGCGGGATTGACGGCTCTGAAGCTTTCTTT.

The rearrangement uses TRBV2 and TRBJ1-5; weak D call: TRBD1 (6 bases). The CDR3 contains 15 residues. Per germline, CDR1 SNHLY and CDR2 FYNNEI. V dropped 6 bases and J dropped 4 bases, with 16 bases sitting between them. The DNA for the CDR3 is TGTGCCAGCAGCCCAAGGGGGAGGGATAATCAGCCCCAGCATTTT. Translation: CASSPRGRDNQPQHF.

The table lists this clonotype with a few counts. The V call is TRBV7-8, the J call TRBJ1-2; 7 bases align to TRBD1. The CDR3 is 13 residues long. From germline, CDR1 is SGHVS and CDR2 FQNEAQ. Trimming cost V 11 bases and J 2 bases; bases outside gene matches: 8. CDR3 residues: CAGGTDKNYGYTF. The CDR3 bases are TGTGCCGGGGGGACAGACAAAAACTATGGCTACACCTTC.

The rearrangement uses TRBV20-1 and TRBJ1-2, with D tentatively TRBD1 (5 bases). The CDR3 covers 15 residues. Deletions cut 6 bases from V and 0 bases from J, with 17 bases between. The V gene's germline CDR1 is DFQATT and CDR2 SNEGSKA (reference sequence). Here the CDR3 reads CSAPFSTATNYGYTF. The CDR3 DNA reads TGCAGTGCCCCGTTCTCGACAGCTACTAACTATGGCTACACCTTC.

V is TRBV6-5 and J is TRBJ1-4; D perhaps matches TRBD1 (6 bases). The CDR3 sequence is 17 residues long. Looked up from germline, CDR1 is MNHEY and CDR2 is SVGAGI. The V gene lost 4 bases and the J gene lost 4 bases, with 19 bases spanning the gap. The CDR3 loop reads CASSSIPGGGGNEKLFF. CDR3 bases: TGTGCCAGCAGTTCCATTCCTGGGGGAGGGGGTAATGAAAAACTGTTTTTT.

This clonotype appeared many times. The V call is TRBV5-1, the J call TRBJ1-1; D call uncertain. Germline values: CDR1 SGHRS, CDR2 YFSETQ. The V gene lost 0 bases and the J gene lost 6 bases, with 9 bases spanning the gap. The CDR3 sequence is 13 residues long. DNA of the CDR3: TGCGCCAGCAGCTTGGGAGCTGGCTCTGAAGCTTTCTTT. Translation: CASSLGAGSEAFF.

The CDR3 is CASSFSGGERTDTQYF. The CDR3 region has the DNA TGTGCCAGCAGTTTTTCAGGGGGCGAAAGGACAGATACGCAGTATTTT. The chain recombines TRBV6-2 or TRBV6-3 with TRBJ2-3; 8 bases align to TRBD1. The trim removed 4 bases at V and 3 bases at J, leaving 9 bases unmatched. CDR3 length: 16 residues. Germline assignment: CDR1 MNHEY and CDR2 SVGEGT.

The table lists this clonotype with a few counts. The chain combines TRBV5-6 with TRBJ1-1, with no clear D. Germline V gives CDR1 SGHDT, CDR2 YYEEEE. The CDR3 consists of 14 residues. Trimming pared 0 bases from V and 1 base from J, leaving 7 bases between. The CDR3 sequence: CASSLAPQNTEAFF. DNA of the CDR3: TGTGCCAGCAGCTTGGCCCCCCAGAACACTGAAGCTTTCTTT.

V gene TRBV7-2 combines with J gene TRBJ2-5, with unresolved D. Trimming pared 4 bases from V and 3 bases from J, leaving 12 bases between. Per germline, CDR1 SGHTA and CDR2 FQGNSA. This CDR3 comprises 14 residues. The CDR3 DNA is TGTGCCAGCAGCTACGGGTCACGGAAAGAGACCCAGTACTTC. It specifies CASSYGSRKETQYF.

Points on this clonotype: An end of the junction does not agree with germline; a read error may underlie this. V and J are TRBV4-1 and TRBJ2-2; the match to TRBD2 covers 15 bases. Germline assignment: CDR1 MGHRA and CDR2 YSYEKL. This CDR3 region has 15 residues. The CDR3 nucleotides read TGCGCCAGCAGCCAGGGACTAGCGGGGGGCGGGGATCTGTTTTTT. Its protein is CASSQGLAGGGDLFF.

Of note for this clonotype: A much larger clone is a single base away; this may be a read error. The V gene is TRBV7-2, the J gene TRBJ2-5, with D possibly matching TRBD1 (5 bases). V dropped 1 base and J dropped 9 bases, with 15 bases sitting between them. The CDR3 is made up of 14 amino acids. CDR1 is SGHTA, CDR2 FQGNSA, per germline. The CDR3 is CASSLGQGFEAQYF. The CDR3 bases are TGTGCCAGCAGCTTAGGGCAGGGATTTGAGGCCCAGTACTTC.

This clonotype showed up just a few times. The V call is TRBV19, the J call TRBJ2-2; D unresolved. The CDR3 loop spans 16 amino acids. Germline values: CDR1 LNHDA, CDR2 SQIVND (reference sequence). Trimming left V 3 bases short and J 1 base short, with 12 bases between. CDR3 amino acids: CASSIWVQRNTGELFF. The CDR3 bases are TGTGCCAGTAGTATTTGGGTCCAGAGGAACACCGGGGAGCTGTTTTTT. Together with reference TRBV19 and TRBJ2-2, the CDR3 gives the full variable domain: DGGITQSPKYLFRKEGQNVTLSCEQNLNHDAMYWYRQDPGQGLRLIYYSQIVNDFQKGDIAEGYSVSREKKESFPLTVTSAQKNPTAFYLCASSIWVQRNTGELFFGEGSRLTVL.

A few counts support this clonotype. This sequence joins TRBV27 and TRBJ1-2; 8 nucleotides agree with TRBD1. Germline values: CDR1 MNHEY, CDR2 SMNVEV (reference sequence). The CDR3 is made up of 15 amino acids. The V and J ends lost 6 bases and 7 bases, in that order; junction bases with no gene match: 13. CDR3 in amino acids: CASRPTTTGEIGYTF. The CDR3 coding sequence is TGTGCCAGCAGACCAACTACGACAGGGGAGATTGGCTACACCTTC.

The V and J genes are TRBV18 and TRBJ1-5, with D possibly TRBD1 on 5 matching bases. V was clipped by 2 bases and J by 2 bases, with 16 bases between them. CDR1 is KGHSH, CDR2 LQKENI, per germline. CDR3 length: 17 residues. The CDR3, as DNA: TGTGCCAGCTCACCAGCTGCAGCAGGGCTAGGCAATCAGCCCCAGCATTTT. It specifies CASSPAAAGLGNQPQHF.

This clonotype was seen ten or more times. The rearrangement joins TRBV7-2 to TRBJ2-3, with 8 positions matching TRBD1. The CDR3 contains 13 residues. Germline CDR1 is SGHTA and CDR2 is FQGNSA. V trimming: 7 bases; J trimming: 6 bases; junction bases outside the gene matches: 6. CDR3 loop: CASTRQGPDTQYF. CDR3 sequence (DNA): TGTGCCAGCACCAGACAGGGGCCTGATACGCAGTATTTT.

The chain carries TRBV6-1 and TRBJ2-7; 11 nucleotides line up with TRBD2. CDR1 is MNHNS, CDR2 SASEGT, per germline. The CDR3 spans 15 residues. V lost 2 bases and J lost 2; bases outside the gene matches: 2. CDR3 amino acids: CASSEIAGGPYEQYF. The CDR3 DNA sequence: TGTGCCAGCAGTGAAATAGCGGGGGGGCCCTACGAGCAGTACTTC.

V gene TRBV10-3 combines with J gene TRBJ1-1; perhaps TRBD1 as D (6 bases). Germline loops: CDR1 ENHRY, CDR2 SYGVKD. This CDR3 is 15 amino acids long. V was trimmed by 6 bases and J by 4 bases, leaving 18 bases between them. CDR3 sequence (DNA): TGTGCCATCAGCGCCCGGACAGCCGGGTGCACTGAAGCTTTCTTT. Residues: CAISARTAGCTEAFF.

The V and J genes are TRBV5-1 and TRBJ2-1, with D possibly TRBD2 on 6 matching bases. Germline V gives CDR1 SGHRS, CDR2 YFSETQ. The CDR3 is made up of 17 amino acids. The V gene lost 2 bases and the J gene lost 0 bases, with 15 bases spanning the gap. The CDR3 spells CASSFGGGAPSYNEQFF. The CDR3 DNA follows: TGCGCCAGCAGCTTCGGCGGCGGGGCCCCCTCCTACAATGAGCAGTTCTTC.

This clonotype was observed at least ten times. The gene calls are TRBV12-3 or TRBV12-4 and TRBJ1-4, with D perhaps TRBD1 (6 bases). The CDR3 contains 14 residues. With 6 bases removed from V and 0 bases from J, the gap between germline ends came to 8 bases. The CDR3 region is CASRRGATNEKLFF. CDR3 bases: TGTGCCAGCAGGAGGGGGGCAACTAATGAAAAACTGTTTTTT.

A remark on this clonotype: This may arise from a read error, as a much more abundant clone is one base away. As the CDR3 is not closed by the conserved phenylalanine or tryptophan, this likely results from a read error. The CDR3 region is CASSYDSYYEQYS. CDR3 bases: TGTGCCAGCAGCTACGACAGCTACTACGAGCAGTACTCC. The chain is built from TRBV7-2 and TRBJ2-7; a possible D gene is TRBD1 (5 bases). CDR3 length equals 13 residues. Germline loops: CDR1 SGHTA, CDR2 FQGNSA. Trimming stripped 4 bases from V and 3 bases from J, with 10 bases between.

The V gene is TRBV28, the J gene TRBJ1-5; D not resolved. CDR1 is MDHEN, CDR2 SYDVKM, per germline. V shed 2 bases and J shed 9 bases, with 8 bases lying between them. The CDR3 extends over 12 amino acids. Here the CDR3 DNA reads TGTGCCAGCAGTTTAGCCGTGCGGCCCCAGCATTTT. It codes for CASSLAVRPQHF.

J is TRBJ1-1 and V is TRBV20-1; TRBD1 agrees at 8 bases. CDR1 and CDR2 from the germline V gene are DFQATT and SNEGSKA (reference sequence). Losses at the gene ends were 4 bases for V and 2 bases for J; bases not matched to a gene: 9. The CDR3 consists of 15 residues. In nucleotides, the CDR3 is TGCAGTGCTAACGACAGGGGCCCCCCTAACACTGAAGCTTTCTTT. Translated, it gives CSANDRGPPNTEAFF.

This clonotype has more than one count but fewer than ten. This rearrangement joins TRBV12-3 or TRBV12-4 to TRBJ1-5; 8 bases fit TRBD1. CDR3 size: 15 residues. V was pared by 4 bases and J by 1 base, with 3 bases of the junction left unmatched. The CDR3 sequence is CASSWTGLSNQPQHF. CDR3 DNA: TGTGCCAGCAGTTGGACAGGGTTGAGCAATCAGCCCCAGCATTTT.

There are a few counts of this clonotype. CDR3 DNA sequence: TGTGCCATCAGTGAGTCAGGGACAGGGCTCACCTACGAGCAGTACTTC. Translating it yields CAISESGTGLTYEQYF. The rearrangement links TRBV10-3 to TRBJ2-7, with 9 bases lining up with TRBD1. Germline values: CDR1 ENHRY, CDR2 SYGVKD. The length of the CDR3 is 16 residues. V lost 0 bases to trimming and J lost 2 bases; unmatched junction nucleotides: 5.

The chain couples TRBV24-1 to TRBJ2-7; maybe TRBD1 (7 bases). Deletions cut 4 bases from V and 2 bases from J, with 14 bases between. CDR1 and CDR2 (germline): KGHDR, SFDVKD. The CDR3 is made up of 15 amino acids. CDR3 loop: CATSDRGAPTYEQYF. The CDR3 nucleotides are TGTGCCACCAGTGACAGGGGGGCCCCAACCTACGAGCAGTACTTC.

With regard to this clonotype: A much larger clone differs from this one at a single base, so this may be a read error. This chain links TRBV7-8 with TRBJ1-1, with unresolved D. The CDR3 is made up of 12 amino acids. In germline, CDR1 is SGHVS, CDR2 FQNEAQ. In DNA, the CDR3 is TGTGCCAGCAGCTACGGAGGGCGGGAAGATTTCTTT. It specifies CASSYGGREDFF.

The V gene is TRBV4-1, the J gene TRBJ1-1; D is uncertain. CDR3 length: 14 amino acids. Per germline, CDR1 MGHRA and CDR2 YSYEKL. The germline V and J ends were trimmed by 4 bases and 6 bases, with 15 bases remaining between them. The DNA for the CDR3 is TGCGCCAGCAGCCGACCCTACGGGGAGGCTGAAGCTTTCTTT. Translation gives CASSRPYGEAEAFF.

The rearrangement uses TRBV27 and TRBJ1-5, with 7 positions matching TRBD1. With 6 bases clipped from V and 2 bases from J, the junction kept 4 bases outside the gene matches. The germline gives CDR1 MNHEY, CDR2 SMNVEV (reference sequence). CDR3 size: 14 residues. The CDR3 DNA reads as TGTGCCAGCAGCAGGGGGGGGGGCAATCAGCCCCAGCATTTT. This encodes CASSRGGGNQPQHF.

The CDR3 reads CSARVGLNSPLHF. CDR3 bases: TGCAGTGCTAGGGTAGGGCTGAATTCACCCCTCCACTTT. The chain uses TRBV20-1 and TRBJ1-6, with D unresolved. Deletions cut 3 bases from V and 7 bases from J, with 10 bases between. The CDR3 has 13 residues. Germline loops: CDR1 DFQATT, CDR2 SNEGSKA (reference sequence).

The chain employs TRBV7-6 and TRBJ1-6; TRBD1 might be the D (5 bases). CDR3 length: 17 amino acids. The germline V gene encodes CDR1 SGHVS and CDR2 FNYEAQ. The V end lost 0 bases, the J end lost 9 bases, and 18 bases lay between the germline ends. This chain's CDR3 is CASSLAHAGFSRSPLHF. The CDR3 nucleotides read TGTGCCAGCAGCTTAGCGCATGCAGGGTTCTCGCGTTCACCCCTCCACTTT.

The chain recombines TRBV2 with TRBJ2-7, with D possibly TRBD1 on 7 matching bases. CDR3 size: 16 residues. Trimming stripped 4 bases from V and 0 bases from J, with 16 bases between. Per germline, CDR1 SNHLY and CDR2 FYNNEI. The CDR3 is CASSGQGLLNSYEQYF. The DNA for the CDR3 is TGTGCCAGCAGTGGACAGGGACTCCTCAACTCCTACGAGCAGTACTTC.